This T cell receptor beta chain was profiled in a study of liver allograft versus peripheral blood T cells. Study at large: Transplanted-liver and recipient peripheral blood T cell receptor repertoires were compared. Broader study findings: In liver allografts, T cell receptor repertoires reportedly differed from the repertoires found in peripheral blood.

Worth noting for this clonotype: The antigen is not known.

One entry per CDR3 protein, called by TCRdb with MiXCR from the reads. The repertoire holds about 13,000 distinct CDR3 sequences, with around 18% as singletons. Germline V gene sequence: CDR1 MNHEY, CDR2 SVGAGI. The CDR3 totals 13 residues. The V end lost 4 bases, the J end lost 2 bases, and 8 bases lay between the germline ends. V and J are TRBV6-5 and TRBJ1-1; D is unresolved. This TCR derives from a human patient who had a liver transplant. A share of the T cells may be of graft donor origin. CDR3 sequence reads: CASSLGRNTEAFF. The DNA of the CDR3 is TGTGCCAGCAGTTTAGGACGTAACACTGAAGCTTTCTTT.